The next 25 T cell receptor beta chains were all read from a single sample in a study of blood T cell repertoires in COVID-19. TCRdb's table, derived via immunoSEQ multiplex PCR, lists solely in-frame clones and lacks some. The profile shows some 150,000 clones, about 85% of them singletons. The specimen was peripheral blood. These receptors all come from a man between 60 and 70 years old who had recovered from COVID-19.

The chain couples TRBV19 to TRBJ1-2; D might be TRBD1 (5 bases). The CDR3 contains 14 residues. Germline CDR1 is LNHDA and CDR2 is SQIVND (reference sequence). V was clipped by 5 bases and J by 7 bases, with 17 bases between them. The CDR3 reads CASSFPGIFSGYTF. The CDR3 DNA is TGTGCCAGTAGTTTCCCAGGGATTTTTTCTGGCTACACCTTC.

The rearrangement uses TRBV19 and TRBJ2-1, with 11 bases aligning to TRBD2. There are 15 residues in the CDR3. The germline V gene has CDR1 LNHDA and CDR2 SQIVND (reference sequence). J lost 7 bases, V lost 5 bases, and 7 bases had no gene match. The chain's CDR3 is CASSWSGLAGNEQFF. The CDR3 DNA follows: TGTGCCAGTAGTTGGAGCGGACTAGCGGGTAATGAGCAGTTCTTC.

The chain links TRBV2 to TRBJ1-1; TRBD1 is a possible D gene (6 bases). This CDR3 comprises 16 residues. CDR1 and CDR2 (germline): SNHLY, FYNNEI. V dropped 7 bases and J dropped 1 base, with 19 bases sitting between them. CDR3 coding DNA: TGTGCCAGCACCGGGGGGGCTTCCCCTAGGAACACTGAAGCTTTCTTT. It codes for CASTGGASPRNTEAFF.

This clone was counted only a few times. This sequence joins TRBV7-9 and TRBJ1-1; D gene uncertain. This CDR3 contains 13 residues. Trimming took 1 base from V and 6 from J, leaving 9 bases between them. Per the germline V gene, CDR1 is SEHNR and CDR2 is FQNEAQ (reference sequence). For the CDR3, the DNA is TGTGCCAGCAGCTTAGACCTCGCGTCTGAAGCTTTCTTT. Translated: CASSLDLASEAFF. Full variable domain (outside the CDR3, taken from reference TRBV7-9 and TRBJ1-1): DTGVSQNPRHKITKRGQNVTFRCDPISEHNRLYWYRQTLGQGPEFLTYFQNEAQLEKSRLLSDRFSAERPKGSFSTLEIQRTEQGDSAMYLCASSLDLASEAFFGQGTRLTVV.

The chain combines TRBV30 with TRBJ2-4; 7 positions match TRBD1. V was pared by 5 bases and J by 8 bases, with 9 bases of the junction left unmatched. The germline CDR1 and CDR2 sequences are GTSNPN and SVGIG (reference sequence). The CDR3 length is 13 residues. This chain's CDR3 is CAWDRELWHIQYF. The CDR3 DNA is TGTGCCTGGGACAGGGAACTTTGGCACATTCAGTACTTC.

The chain links TRBV6-5 to TRBJ1-2; 11 nucleotides agree with TRBD1. Trimming cost V 6 bases and J 8 bases; bases outside gene matches: 11. In germline, CDR1 is MNHEY, CDR2 SVGAGI. This CDR3 contains 15 residues. The CDR3 reads CASSAGGQGALGYTF. Written as DNA, the CDR3 is TGTGCCAGCAGCGCCGGAGGACAGGGGGCGTTAGGCTACACCTTC.

This clone occurred a few times. The V call is TRBV19, the J call TRBJ2-2; 8 bases map to TRBD1. The CDR3 runs to 16 residues. V lost 5 bases and J lost 2; bases outside the gene matches: 7. Germline CDR1 and CDR2: LNHDA and SQIVND (reference sequence). This CDR3 is CASSSTGQGNTGELFF. CDR3 DNA sequence: TGTGCCAGTAGTTCAACTGGACAGGGCAACACCGGGGAGCTGTTTTTT. The full variable domain, completed using reference TRBV19 and TRBJ2-2, is DGGITQSPKYLFRKEGQNVTLSCEQNLNHDAMYWYRQDPGQGLRLIYYSQIVNDFQKGDIAEGYSVSREKKESFPLTVTSAQKNPTAFYLCASSSTGQGNTGELFFGEGSRLTVL.

This chain uses TRBV7-2 with TRBJ1-1; D uncertain. The CDR3 covers 13 residues. V was shortened by 5 bases and J by 1 base, with 8 bases between the two germline ends. Germline loops: CDR1 SGHTA, CDR2 FQGNSA. DNA for the CDR3: TGTGCCAGCAGCCTTACAAGGAACACTGAAGCTTTCTTT. The encoded protein is CASSLTRNTEAFF.

This clone was observed a single time. The CDR3 reads CATSRAETGNNSPLHF. Written as DNA, the CDR3 is TGTGCCACCAGCAGAGCGGAGACAGGGAATAATTCACCCCTCCACTTT. The rearrangement links TRBV15 to TRBJ1-6, with 7 bases matching TRBD1. The V gene end was trimmed by 1 base and the J gene end by 5 bases; junction bases not matched to a gene: 5. The CDR3 length is 16 residues. CDR1 is LNHNV and CDR2 is YYDKDF in the germline V gene (reference sequence).

The J gene is TRBJ1-3, the V gene TRBV7-3; 9 bases agree with TRBD1. V gave up 5 bases and J gave up 2 bases; unmatched junction bases: 7. Germline CDR1 is SGHTA and CDR2 is FQGTGA. The CDR3 covers 16 residues. The CDR3 DNA is TGTGCCAGCAGCGCGCACACAGGGGGCACTGGAAACACCATATATTTT. Translating it yields CASSAHTGGTGNTIYF.

V and J are TRBV4-3 and TRBJ1-4, with D unresolved. V lost 1 base, J lost 0 bases, and 15 bases lay in between. Germline assignment: CDR1 LGHNA and CDR2 YSLEER. This CDR3 region has 18 residues. The CDR3: CASSQVKRRPATNEKLFF. CDR3 coding DNA: TGCGCCAGCAGCCAAGTGAAACGGAGACCTGCAACTAATGAAAAACTGTTTTTT.

This rearrangement joins TRBV11-3 to TRBJ2-7; TRBD2 agrees at 14 bases. The CDR3 extends over 19 amino acids. CDR1 and CDR2 from the germline V gene are SGHNT and YENEEA. The ends lost 1 base at V and 4 bases at J; junction bases unmatched: 12. The CDR3 bases are TGTGCCAGCAGCTTAGGGTTTTTGACTAGCGGGGGGGTGCGGTACGAGCAGTACTTC. The encoded protein is CASSLGFLTSGGVRYEQYF.

V and J are TRBV5-6 and TRBJ2-7, with D possibly being TRBD1 (5 bases). The V gene lost 4 bases and the J gene lost 4 bases, with 18 bases spanning the gap. This CDR3 has 15 residues. Germline CDR1 reads SGHDT; CDR2 reads YYEEEE. CDR3 protein: CASSPLGQSRYEQYF. Here the CDR3 DNA reads TGTGCCAGCAGCCCCTTGGGGCAGAGCCGATACGAGCAGTACTTC.

V and J are TRBV7-9 and TRBJ1-1, with D perhaps TRBD1 (6 bases). CDR1 is SEHNR and CDR2 is FQNEAQ in the germline V gene (reference sequence). V lost 3 bases and J lost 6, with 14 bases in between. The CDR3 loop spans 14 amino acids. Here the CDR3 reads CASSFFQGIAEAFF. The CDR3 bases are TGTGCCAGCAGCTTCTTCCAGGGGATCGCTGAAGCTTTCTTT.

The chain recombines TRBV7-3 with TRBJ2-5; TRBD1 aligns across 8 bases. Germline loops: CDR1 SGHTA, CDR2 FQGTGA. This CDR3 comprises 14 residues. Losses at the gene ends were 5 bases for V and 1 base for J; bases not matched to a gene: 3. The CDR3: CASSTGGLQETQYF. In DNA, the CDR3 is TGTGCCAGCAGCACAGGGGGGCTCCAAGAGACCCAGTACTTC.

This rearrangement joins TRBV19 to TRBJ1-1; TRBD1 matches at 11 bases. CDR1 and CDR2 (germline): LNHDA, SQIVND (reference sequence). With V trimmed by 6 bases and J by 1 base, 4 bases remained unmatched. The CDR3 is 15 residues long. The chain's CDR3 is CASRRTGGANTEAFF. CDR3 nucleotide sequence: TGTGCCAGTAGACGGACAGGGGGCGCGAACACTGAAGCTTTCTTT. The full variable domain, with the rest looked up from reference TRBV19 and TRBJ1-1, is DGGITQSPKYLFRKEGQNVTLSCEQNLNHDAMYWYRQDPGQGLRLIYYSQIVNDFQKGDIAEGYSVSREKKESFPLTVTSAQKNPTAFYLCASRRTGGANTEAFFGQGTRLTVV.

V usage is TRBV27 and J usage is TRBJ1-2, with D uncertain. Trimming stripped 0 bases from V and 2 bases from J, with 7 bases between. The CDR3 covers 14 residues. The germline gives CDR1 MNHEY, CDR2 SMNVEV (reference sequence). The CDR3 here is CASSLSEGNYGYTF. As DNA, the CDR3 is TGTGCCAGCAGTTTATCGGAGGGAAACTATGGCTACACCTTC.

The chain has TRBV18 and TRBJ2-7; TRBD2 is a possible D gene (5 bases). Germline values: CDR1 KGHSH, CDR2 LQKENI. The CDR3 loop spans 16 amino acids. Deletions cut 1 base from V and 2 bases from J, with 15 bases between. CDR3 coding DNA: TGTGCCAGCTCACCACTAGGGAGTGCAGTCGCCTACGAGCAGTACTTC. Translating gives CASSPLGSAVAYEQYF.

This clone was recorded once. This chain uses TRBV10-3 with TRBJ1-6; a possible D gene is TRBD1 (6 bases). V was pared by 0 bases and J by 3 bases, with 9 bases between. The germline CDR1 and CDR2 sequences are ENHRY and SYGVKD. CDR3 length: 16 residues. CDR3 nucleotides: TGTGCCATCAGTGAGTCGACAGGTCGCTATAATTCACCCCTCCACTTT. Its protein product is CAISESTGRYNSPLHF.

The V gene is TRBV18, the J gene TRBJ1-2; D remains ambiguous. Looked up from germline, CDR1 is KGHSH and CDR2 is LQKENI. The CDR3 covers 13 residues. V was pared by 2 bases and J by 5 bases, with 9 bases between. The CDR3 bases are TGTGCCAGCTCACCAGACAACCTATATGGCTACACCTTC. Protein: CASSPDNLYGYTF.

This rearrangement joins TRBV12-3 or TRBV12-4 to TRBJ1-1, with D possibly TRBD1 on 5 matching bases. V lost 2 bases to trimming and J lost 11 bases, with 15 bases between them. This CDR3 has 13 amino acids. Here the CDR3 DNA reads TGTGCCAGCAGTTTAAACCAGGGTGTATCGGCTTTCTTT. This translates into CASSLNQGVSAFF.

J is TRBJ1-5 and V is TRBV30, with a tentative D call TRBD1 (6 bases). The CDR3 loop spans 13 amino acids. V was pared by 3 bases and J by 7 bases, with 13 bases between. The germline CDR1 and CDR2 sequences are GTSNPN and SVGIG (reference sequence). The CDR3 protein is CAWSHRGAQPQHF. CDR3 in DNA: TGTGCCTGGAGCCACCGGGGGGCACAGCCCCAGCATTTT.

The V gene is TRBV19, the J gene TRBJ1-2; D gene ambiguous. The germline V gene encodes CDR1 LNHDA and CDR2 SQIVND (reference sequence). V lost 10 bases, J lost 10 bases, and 22 bases lay in between. The CDR3 consists of 13 residues. The CDR3 is CANNEGGFCVYTF. DNA for the CDR3: TGTGCCAACAATGAAGGCGGTTTCTGTGTCTACACCTTC.

J is TRBJ2-3 and V is TRBV29-1, with TRBD2 identical over 10 bases. Unmatched junction bases numbered 7, after V lost 6 bases and J lost 4 bases. Germline-derived CDR1 and CDR2 are SQVTM and ANQGSEA. This CDR3 has 14 amino acids. CDR3 region: CSVAGTSEADTQYF. The DNA for the CDR3 is TGCAGCGTCGCCGGGACTAGCGAGGCAGATACGCAGTATTTT.

V and J are TRBV7-6 and TRBJ1-6; D perhaps matches TRBD1 (6 bases). The CDR3 consists of 15 residues. Germline lookup yields CDR1 SGHVS and CDR2 FNYEAQ. The V end lost 5 bases, the J end lost 8 bases, and 16 bases lay between the germline ends. Here the CDR3 DNA reads TGTGCCAGCAGCAGGGAAGCAAGGGGGTATTCACCCCTCCACTTT. Its protein is CASSREARGYSPLHF. Based on the CDR3 plus reference TRBV7-6 and TRBJ1-6, the full variable domain is GAGVSQSPRYKVTKRGQDVALRCDPISGHVSLYWYRQALGQGPEFLTYFNYEAQQDKSGLPNDRFSAERPEGSISTLTIQRTEQRDSAMYRCASSREARGYSPLHFGNGTRLTVT.